This is a list of T cell receptor beta chains from one sample in a study of CD8+CD57+ T cells in acquired aplastic anemia. From the reads, TCRdb called clonotypes with MiXCR, one entry per CDR3 protein. The sample records some 150,000 distinct CDR3 sequences, roughly half being singletons. Specimen: sorted CD4+, CD8+, or CD8+CD57+ T cells (not recorded which) from PBMCs. Source of these receptors: a human donor with aplastic anemia. CDR3s include the opening cysteine and the closing phenylalanine or tryptophan.

v_call cdr3_aa
TRBV12-3/TRBV12-4 CASSLATGATDTQYF
TRBV10-3 CAISVEGAGYEQYF
TRBV19 CASSIGVGGGAGQPQHF
TRBV4-3 CASSQDLTNEQFF
TRBV7-9 CASSLAGGQRDTQYF
TRBV12-3/TRBV12-4 CASSPIAGWSYNEQFF
TRBV20-1 CSANTDPYNEQFF
TRBV19 CASSLRQGRRTQYF
TRBV7-9 CASSYGRPDQPQHF
TRBV20-1 CSATPGSLTQYF
TRBV2 CASSTGGTADEKLFF
TRBV2 CASRKGTNEKLFF
TRBV18 CASSPPIF
TRBV15 CATSRREYSQPQHF
TRBV29-1 CSVAVLSGGGRGYEQYF
TRBV9 CASSLTREEAFF
TRBV5-1 CASSEGTVWEQYF
TRBV20-1 CSASISFGPDTQYF